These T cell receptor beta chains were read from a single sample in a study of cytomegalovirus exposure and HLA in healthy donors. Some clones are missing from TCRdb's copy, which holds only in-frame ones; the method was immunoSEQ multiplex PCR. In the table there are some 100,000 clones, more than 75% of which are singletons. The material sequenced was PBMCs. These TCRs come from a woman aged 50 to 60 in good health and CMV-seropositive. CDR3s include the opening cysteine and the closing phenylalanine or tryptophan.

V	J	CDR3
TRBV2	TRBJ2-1	CASSGGGLAGNEQFF
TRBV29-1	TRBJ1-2	CSVGDRGGYTF
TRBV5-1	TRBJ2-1	CASSPTTRRAGRHYNEQFF
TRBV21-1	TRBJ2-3	CASSSGTGFMNTQYF
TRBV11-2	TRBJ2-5	CASSLGLAGGETQYF
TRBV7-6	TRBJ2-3	CASSLASGGTDTQYF
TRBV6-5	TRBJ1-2	CASKPLLSTRYGYTF
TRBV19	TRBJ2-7	CASGQGFSYEQYF
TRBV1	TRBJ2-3	CTSSQEGVGPGTQYF
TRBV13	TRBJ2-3	CASSSGGSTDTQYF
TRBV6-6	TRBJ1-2	CASSLQGGLGYTF
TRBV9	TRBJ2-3	CASSVSGQLRDTQYF
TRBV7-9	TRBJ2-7	CATTAGNSYEQYF
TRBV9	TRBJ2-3	CASSVSGTSTDTQYF
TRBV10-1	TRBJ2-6	CASSQGSGANVLTF
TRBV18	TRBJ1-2	CASSPPGQSYYGYTF
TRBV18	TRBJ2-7	CASSSRLAGEKNPYEQYF
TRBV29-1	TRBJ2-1	CSVLAGEFYNEQFF
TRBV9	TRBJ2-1	CASSGGLARNEQFF
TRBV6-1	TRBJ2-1	CASSEEGGRVNEQFF